These 22 T cell receptor beta chains share one sample of origin, sequenced in a study of T cell responses to AZD1222 COVID-19 vaccine. Assay used: immunoSEQ multiplex PCR; TCRdb lists only in-frame clones, some missing. Of fewer than 110,000 clones in the sample, 92% were seen once. Sample: peripheral blood, taken 28 days after the second AZD1222 dose. Receptors were obtained from an adult who received the AZD1222 COVID-19 vaccine.

V is TRBV5-1 and J is TRBJ1-1; D is unresolved. V gave up 0 bases and J gave up 2 bases, with 5 bases separating them. CDR1 and CDR2 from the germline V gene are SGHRS and YFSETQ. The CDR3 sequence is 13 residues long. CDR3 coding DNA: TGCGCCAGCAGCTTGGCGGTAAACACTGAAGCTTTCTTT. Its translation is CASSLAVNTEAFF.

This chain joins TRBV28 and TRBJ2-5; 10 bases map to TRBD2. With 5 bases clipped from V and 5 bases from J, the junction kept 5 bases outside the gene matches. The CDR3 contains 14 residues. The germline gives CDR1 MDHEN, CDR2 SYDVKM. The CDR3 spells CASSRASGSETQYF. The CDR3 nucleotides read TGTGCCAGCAGTCGGGCTAGCGGGAGCGAGACCCAGTACTTC.

The CDR3 region has the DNA TGCGCCAGCAGTGGTGGCCCCGATCAGCCCCAGCATTTT. Translated, it gives CASSGGPDQPQHF. The rearrangement uses TRBV10-1 and TRBJ1-5; D remains ambiguous. Trimming pared 4 bases from V and 5 bases from J, leaving 9 bases between. The V gene's germline CDR1 is WNHNN and CDR2 SYGVQD (reference sequence). The length of the CDR3 is 13 residues.

CDR3: CASKAGPEAFF. CDR3 DNA sequence: TGTGCCAGCAAGGCGGGTCCTGAAGCTTTCTTT. The chain carries TRBV28 and TRBJ1-1, with unresolved D. Looked up from germline, CDR1 is MDHEN and CDR2 is SYDVKM. This CDR3 has 11 residues. The ends were cut back, 7 bases at V and 6 bases at J, with 9 bases in the middle.

The rearrangement joins TRBV9 to TRBJ1-6, with 7 nucleotides matching TRBD1. The length of the CDR3 is 14 residues. From germline, CDR1 is SGDLS and CDR2 YYNGEE. After removal of 4 bases from V and 6 bases from J, the junction contained 4 bases not matched to a gene. The CDR3 DNA reads as TGTGCCAGCAGCCCGCGGGACAGTAATTCACCCCTCCACTTT. This sequence encodes CASSPRDSNSPLHF.

J is TRBJ1-1 and V is TRBV19, with D tentatively TRBD1 (5 bases). The CDR3 is 14 amino acids. Germline V gene sequence: CDR1 LNHDA, CDR2 SQIVND (reference sequence). The V gene lost 6 bases and the J gene lost 1 base, with 12 bases spanning the gap. The CDR3 DNA is TGTGCCAGTAGGAAGGGAGGGGCGAACACTGAAGCTTTCTTT. Its translation is CASRKGGANTEAFF.

The chain links TRBV9 to TRBJ1-1; D may be TRBD1 (6 bases). The CDR3 totals 14 residues. Germline V gene sequence: CDR1 SGDLS, CDR2 YYNGEE. The V and J ends lost 4 bases and 6 bases respectively, with 16 bases between them. This CDR3 reads CASSSGESGAEAFF. CDR3 DNA sequence: TGTGCCAGCAGCTCAGGGGAGTCGGGGGCTGAAGCTTTCTTT.

The chain uses TRBV28 and TRBJ1-1; 8 bases are a match to TRBD1. Trimming cost V 8 bases and J 0 bases; bases outside gene matches: 5. CDR1 is MDHEN, CDR2 SYDVKM, per germline. This CDR3 comprises 14 residues. CDR3 DNA: TGTGCCAGCTGGACAGGGACCATGAACACTGAAGCTTTCTTT. Its translation: CASWTGTMNTEAFF.

This clone was detected ten times or more. The genes are TRBV6-5 and TRBJ2-2; D ambiguous. This CDR3 region has 15 residues. Germline V lookup: CDR1 MNHEY, CDR2 SVGAGI. Deletions cut 2 bases from V and 1 base from J, with 8 bases between. As DNA, the CDR3 is TGTGCCAGCAGTTACCGAGCCGAGAACACCGGGGAGCTGTTTTTT. Translation gives CASSYRAENTGELFF.

This clone was observed a single time. V is TRBV9 and J is TRBJ1-6; no clear D. CDR3 length: 17 amino acids. Germline values: CDR1 SGDLS, CDR2 YYNGEE. The V end was cut by 0 bases, the J end by 0 bases, with 10 bases between. The CDR3 nucleotides read TGTGCCAGCAGCGTAGATGCAACGCCCTCCTATAATTCACCCCTCCACTTT. The encoded protein is CASSVDATPSYNSPLHF. Full variable domain (outside the CDR3, taken from reference TRBV9 and TRBJ1-6): DSGVTQTPKHLITATGQRVTLRCSPRSGDLSVYWYQQSLDQGLQFLIQYYNGEERAKGNILERFSAQQFPDLHSELNLSSLELGDSALYFCASSVDATPSYNSPLHFGNGTRLTVT.

This rearrangement joins TRBV11-3 to TRBJ2-7, with TRBD2 matching over 8 bases. Per the germline V gene, CDR1 is SGHNT and CDR2 is YENEEA. This CDR3 is built from 14 residues. The V gene end was trimmed by 8 bases and the J gene end by 5 bases; junction bases not matched to a gene: 11. In DNA, the CDR3 is TGTGCCAGCGCCCCAAGCGGGAGAGTCGACGAGCAGTACTTC. It yields the protein CASAPSGRVDEQYF.

The chain links TRBV19 to TRBJ2-4; 7 bases match TRBD2. J gave up 0 bases and V 7 bases, and 9 bases lay outside the gene matches. In germline, CDR1 is LNHDA, CDR2 SQIVND (reference sequence). The CDR3 has 16 amino acids. This chain's CDR3 is CASKTSGTLAKNIQYF. Here the CDR3 DNA reads TGTGCCAGTAAAACGAGCGGGACCCTAGCCAAAAACATTCAGTACTTC. Full variable domain (rest looked up from reference TRBV19 and TRBJ2-4): DGGITQSPKYLFRKEGQNVTLSCEQNLNHDAMYWYRQDPGQGLRLIYYSQIVNDFQKGDIAEGYSVSREKKESFPLTVTSAQKNPTAFYLCASKTSGTLAKNIQYFGAGTRLSVL.

This clone was counted a few times. The chain links TRBV6-4 to TRBJ2-6; D not certain. The ends were cut back, 3 bases at V and 1 base at J, with 7 bases in the middle. This CDR3 is built from 15 residues. Germline values: CDR1 MRHNA, CDR2 SNTAGT. CDR3 DNA: TGTGCCAGCAGTGAGCAGATGTCTGGGGCCAACGTCCTGACTTTC. Encoded protein: CASSEQMSGANVLTF.

This clone was counted a single time. The J gene is TRBJ1-1, the V gene TRBV18, with unresolved D. The CDR3 runs 13 residues. Germline values: CDR1 KGHSH, CDR2 LQKENI. V gave up 6 bases and J gave up 1 base, with 9 bases separating them. The DNA for the CDR3 is TGTGCCAGCTCGACCCAAGGGAACACTGAAGCTTTCTTT. Protein sequence: CASSTQGNTEAFF.

The rearrangement links TRBV5-1 to TRBJ2-1; TRBD2 is a possible D gene (5 bases). V lost 3 bases and J lost 5, with 15 bases in between. Germline values: CDR1 SGHRS, CDR2 YFSETQ. This CDR3 is 15 amino acids long. The CDR3 DNA is TGCGCCAGCAGCTCGGGGTATGGGATAGACAATGAGCAGTTCTTC. Protein sequence: CASSSGYGIDNEQFF. The whole variable domain, remainder taken from reference TRBV5-1 and TRBJ2-1, is KAGVTQTPRYLIKTRGQQVTLSCSPISGHRSVSWYQQTPGQGLQFLFEYFSETQRNKGNFPGRFSGRQFSNSRSEMNVSTLELGDSALYLCASSSGYGIDNEQFFGPGTRLTVL.

This clone was detected once. CDR3 bases: TGTGCCATCAGTCAGACAGGGCGGAGGGGGTATGGCTACACCTTC. This codes for CAISQTGRRGYGYTF. This chain uses TRBV10-3 with TRBJ1-2, with 7 nucleotides matching TRBD1. The CDR3 is made up of 15 amino acids. The J segment lost 5 bases and the V segment lost 5 bases, leaving 11 bases of the junction unmatched. Germline V gives CDR1 ENHRY, CDR2 SYGVKD.

The chain uses TRBV3-1 (or the pseudogene TRBV3-2) and TRBJ2-3; unclear D gene. V lost 5 bases and J 0 bases, leaving 9 bases between the germline ends. This CDR3 spans 14 amino acids. Germline CDR1 reads LGHDT; CDR2 reads YNNKEL (reference sequence). CDR3 nucleotides: TGTGCCAGCAGCATACTCAAGAGCACAGATACGCAGTATTTT. Translation: CASSILKSTDTQYF.

The chain couples TRBV9 to TRBJ2-3; 8 bases are a match to TRBD2. The CDR3 runs 17 residues. CDR1 is SGDLS and CDR2 is YYNGEE in the germline V gene. The J segment lost 4 bases and the V segment lost 3 bases, leaving 13 bases of the junction unmatched. CDR3 coding DNA: TGTGCCAGCAGCGCGGGTGCTAGCGGGCCCTCGGCAGATACGCAGTATTTT. Amino acids: CASSAGASGPSADTQYF.

V is TRBV28 and J is TRBJ1-1, with 7 bases aligning to TRBD1. The CDR3 is 13 amino acids. Germline-derived CDR1 and CDR2 are MDHEN and SYDVKM. With V trimmed by 3 bases and J by 9 bases, 7 bases remained unmatched. CDR3 amino acids: CASSFRTGLQAFF. Here the CDR3 DNA reads TGTGCCAGCAGTTTCCGGACAGGTCTACAAGCTTTCTTT. Using reference TRBV28 and TRBJ1-1 for the parts outside the CDR3, the full variable domain is DVKVTQSSRYLVKRTGEKVFLECVQDMDHENMFWYRQDPGLGLRLIYFSYDVKMKEKGDIPEGYSVSREKKERFSLILESASTNQTSMYLCASSFRTGLQAFFGQGTRLTVV.

The chain joins TRBV9 to TRBJ2-1; D not resolved. V was pared by 0 bases and J by 5 bases, with 3 bases between. Per germline, CDR1 SGDLS and CDR2 YYNGEE. This CDR3 is built from 12 residues. Written as DNA, the CDR3 is TGTGCCAGCAGCGTAGGGGACAATGAGCAGTTCTTC. It translates to CASSVGDNEQFF.

This chain links TRBV18 with TRBJ1-1, with D perhaps matching TRBD1 (5 bases). Germline V gene sequence: CDR1 KGHSH, CDR2 LQKENI. V gave up 6 bases and J gave up 10 bases, with 15 bases separating them. This CDR3 is built from 12 residues. The CDR3 DNA follows: TGTGCCAGCTCCCCCGACAGTTTAATAGCTTTCTTT. This sequence encodes CASSPDSLIAFF.

This chain links TRBV6-9 with TRBJ1-4; 9 bases fit TRBD1. Germline loops: CDR1 MNHGY, CDR2 SVAAGI. V lost 6 bases to trimming and J lost 7 bases; unmatched junction nucleotides: 21. The CDR3 loop spans 19 amino acids. CDR3 in DNA: TGTGCCAGCAGACCTCAAGCCGGGACAGGGCTAGCGATTGGTGAAAAACTGTTTTTT. It translates to CASRPQAGTGLAIGEKLFF.